This T cell receptor (beta chain) came from a study of technical replicates of blood from several donors (dated by TCRdb to the late 2010s). The CDR3 numbers 12 residues from cysteine through phenylalanine. The kept DNA is CDR3 alone, 36 bases in frame from the first base. Unmatched junction bases come to 1, with V trimmed by 7 bases and J by 5 bases. According to the germline V gene, CDR1 reads SGHRS and CDR2 reads YFSETQ. The library was built by means of the immunoSEQ multiplex PCR assay. TCRdb re-hosts the immuneACCESS table, in-frame sequences only. Its copies lack some clones; in the studies checked, an unresolved V gene accounts for under half of them, and the cause for the rest is not known. The sample table records some 49,000 clones; roughly nine tenths of these occur just once. 3% to 5% of the sample is held by the ten biggest clonotypes. Notes on this clone: The clone's antigen remains unknown. No clone much larger than this one lies a single base away; base qualities are absent.

The TCR sequence derives from a human donor in good health. Some clones in this sample may be carry-over from other donors' samples. Recombination linked TRBV5-1 to TRBJ1-4, and 8 bases in between align with TRBD1. The source material was PBMCs. The CDR3 reads CASGTGNEKLFF. Read as DNA, the sequence is TGCGCCAGCGGGACAGGCAATGAAAAACTGTTTTTT.